This T cell receptor (beta chain) was captured in a study of control samples from healthy donors and cancer patients. Only one count was recorded for this clone. Sequenced by immunoSEQ multiplex PCR; TCRdb stores in-frame clones only, minus some. The profile shows about 45,000 clones, 70% of them singletons. The CDR3 spans 12 residues. Germline CDR1 SGHRS, CDR2 YFSETQ. The V and J ends lost 5 bases and 2 bases respectively, with 7 bases between them. Sequencing was done on a sample of formalin-fixed, paraffin-embedded tissue. The chain combines TRBV5-1 with TRBJ2-5; D is possibly TRBD2 (5 bases). The TCR comes from a male donor with melanoma. The DNA for the CDR3 is TGCGCCAGCAGTGGGGAGCAAGAGACCCAGTACTTC. This translates into CASSGEQETQYF.